These 30 T cell receptor beta chains came from one sample sequenced in a study of read filtering for tumor transcriptome and immune sequencing (dated by TCRdb to between 2020 and 2021). Sequencing used an Illumina HiSeq 4000. TCR libraries were built from 400 ng RNA with the Immunoverse kit, using molecular barcoded adaptors covering alpha/delta and beta/gamma chains. TCRdb took the public reads, trimmed them with fastp at Q25, ran MiXCR for clone calling and kept in-frame beta chains. Rows are combined by CDR3 protein, so each entry shows the most common genes and DNA. The sample table shows some 140,000 distinct CDR3 sequences, and less than 15% are seen once. Of the sample, around 8.3% falls within the top ten clones. The sample taken for sequencing was a population of CD138-negative cells sorted from bone marrow. This sample's cell subset or site label indicates: bone marrow mononuclear cells depleted of CD138+ plasma/myeloma cells by negative magnetic selection. All receptors come from a donor aged 40 or older with multiple myeloma.

This clonotype appeared many times. V is TRBV19 and J is TRBJ2-7, with D uncertain. This CDR3 region has 13 residues. Germline values: CDR1 LNHDA, CDR2 SQIVND (reference sequence). V lost 5 bases to trimming and J lost 7 bases, with 15 bases between them. CDR3 nucleotides: TGTGCCAGTAGTCCCGGATTCAGCCAGGAGCAGTACTTC. It is translated as CASSPGFSQEQYF. The complete variable domain, with remaining parts taken from reference TRBV19 and TRBJ2-7, reads DGGITQSPKYLFRKEGQNVTLSCEQNLNHDAMYWYRQDPGQGLRLIYYSQIVNDFQKGDIAEGYSVSREKKESFPLTVTSAQKNPTAFYLCASSPGFSQEQYFGPGTRLTVT.

Concerning this clonotype itself: This likely came from a read error, as a far larger clone is one base away. The chain combines TRBV6-1 with TRBJ2-1; TRBD1 is a possible D gene (5 bases). Germline V CDR1 and CDR2: MNHNS, SASEGT. The V end lost 5 bases, the J end lost 12 bases, and 17 bases lay between the germline ends. The CDR3 length is 13 residues. This chain's CDR3 is CASSYLQGGGQFF. The CDR3 DNA sequence: TGTGCCAGCAGTTACTTGCAGGGCGGCGGGCAGTTCTTC.

Turning to this clonotype: A much larger clone sits a single nucleotide away, making a read error possible. The chain couples TRBV28 to TRBJ2-3, with TRBD2 matching over 7 bases. The V gene's germline CDR1 is MDHEN and CDR2 SYDVKM. The CDR3 covers 15 residues. Here the CDR3 DNA reads TGTGTCAGCAGTTTCGGCGGGAGAATAACAGATACGCAGTATTTT. Translating it yields CVSSFGGRITDTQYF.

To note about this clonotype: This clone may be a read error of a much larger clone one base away. This chain connects TRBV4-1 to TRBJ2-2, with 10 nucleotides matching TRBD2. The V gene's germline CDR1 is MGHRA and CDR2 YSYEKL. CDR3 length equals 17 residues. Trimming removed 6 bases from V and 9 bases from J; junction bases left unmatched: 16. The CDR3 DNA reads as TGCGCCAGCAGTCTAACGGGACTAGCGCCCAAGACCAGGGAGCTGTTTTTT. This gives the protein CASSLTGLAPKTRELFF.

This clonotype was seen repeatedly, ten times or more. The chain combines TRBV7-9 with TRBJ1-1, with D possibly TRBD1 on 6 matching bases. Looked up from germline, CDR1 is SEHNR and CDR2 is FQNEAQ (reference sequence). The CDR3 is made up of 12 amino acids. V was cut by 5 bases and J by 8 bases, with 12 bases left in between. CDR3 protein: CASSQTGAEAFF. The CDR3 nucleotides are TGTGCCAGCAGCCAGACAGGAGCGGAAGCTTTCTTT.

In its sample, this clonotype was seen many times. V gene TRBV7-2 combines with J gene TRBJ1-1, with D perhaps TRBD1 (6 bases). The CDR3 is 13 amino acids. The V and J ends lost 10 bases and 7 bases respectively, with 19 bases between them. Germline loops: CDR1 SGHTA, CDR2 FQGNSA. This chain's CDR3 is CATNREEGVEAFF. The CDR3 region has the DNA TGTGCCACGAACAGGGAAGAGGGCGTTGAAGCTTTCTTT.

As to this clonotype: A much bigger clone sits one base away, suggesting this may be a read error. The rearrangement joins TRBV18 to TRBJ1-1, with D possibly being TRBD1 (6 bases). The CDR3 extends over 13 amino acids. Trimming took off 3 bases at V and 10 bases at J, with 15 bases between the two ends. The V gene's germline CDR1 is KGHSH and CDR2 LQKENI. The CDR3 DNA reads TGTGCCAGCTCACCTCGGGGGCCGGGGGGAGCTTTCTTT. Encoded protein: CASSPRGPGGAFF.

The chain has TRBV4-1 and TRBJ2-3; 7 bases are a match to TRBD2. The germline V gene encodes CDR1 MGHRA and CDR2 YSYEKL. The ends lost 0 bases at V and 1 base at J; junction bases unmatched: 7. This CDR3 has 17 residues. The CDR3 here is CASSQDGTGGRTDTQYF. CDR3 nucleotides: TGCGCCAGCAGCCAAGATGGGACGGGAGGACGCACAGATACGCAGTATTTT.

In its sample, this clonotype was seen many times. The CDR3, as DNA: TGTGCCAGCAGTCCCGGGACTAGCGGGAGGGCCAGCGAGCAGTACTTC. Amino acid sequence: CASSPGTSGRASEQYF. The chain links TRBV6-2 or TRBV6-3 to TRBJ2-7; 16 bases are shared with TRBD2. The length of the CDR3 is 16 residues. Germline V gene lookup returns CDR1 MNHEY and CDR2 SVGEGT. V shed 5 bases and J 6 bases; nucleotides not matched to a gene: 7.

For this clonotype: Here the CDR3 omits its conserved ending phenylalanine or tryptophan, so a read error is the likely source. The chain joins TRBV5-1 to TRBJ1-1, with D uncertain. Germline CDR1 SGHRS, CDR2 YFSETQ. The CDR3 extends over 13 amino acids. The CDR3: CTSSLGVNTEAFL. The CDR3 DNA reads as TGCACCAGCAGCTTGGGAGTGAACACTGAAGCTTTCCTT.

At least ten counts were recorded for this clonotype. The J gene is TRBJ2-7, the V gene TRBV20-1; perhaps TRBD1 as D (6 bases). The CDR3 extends over 13 amino acids. V gave up 4 bases and J gave up 3 bases, with 13 bases separating them. CDR1 is DFQATT, CDR2 SNEGSKA, per germline (reference sequence). The CDR3 DNA is TGCAGTGCTATTAGGGCAGGGGACTACGAGCAGTACTTC. As protein: CSAIRAGDYEQYF.

The V and J genes are TRBV30 and TRBJ2-2; 7 positions match TRBD1. The CDR3 runs 14 residues. The junction had 5 bases not matched to a gene; V was cut back by 4 bases and J by 3 bases. Looked up from germline, CDR1 is GTSNPN and CDR2 is SVGIG (reference sequence). Here the CDR3 reads CAWKKGAHTGELFF. The CDR3 DNA reads as TGTGCCTGGAAGAAGGGGGCCCACACCGGGGAGCTGTTTTTT.

This clonotype came up many times. The chain uses TRBV29-1 and TRBJ2-1, with a possible D match to TRBD2 (7 bases). CDR1 is SQVTM, CDR2 ANQGSEA, per germline. The V and J ends lost 7 bases and 6 bases respectively, with 19 bases between them. The CDR3 has 14 amino acids. The CDR3 is CSASRGATSNEQFF. CDR3 nucleotide sequence: TGCAGCGCCTCCCGGGGGGCTACTTCCAATGAGCAGTTCTTC.

The genes are TRBV7-2 and TRBJ1-5; perhaps TRBD1 as D (5 bases). The CDR3 length is 15 residues. Germline V lookup: CDR1 SGHTA, CDR2 FQGNSA. The V end was cut by 5 bases, the J end by 7 bases, with 18 bases between. The CDR3 region is CASSQNVYGGQPQHF. CDR3 bases: TGTGCCAGCAGCCAGAACGTTTATGGGGGGCAGCCCCAGCATTTT.

This clonotype was observed a handful of times. A much larger clone lies one base from this, so it may be a read error. V and J are TRBV5-1 and TRBJ1-1; possible D gene TRBD1, 6 bases. The CDR3 contains 13 residues. Germline CDR1 is SGHRS and CDR2 is YFSETQ. The CDR3 nucleotides are TGCGCCAGCAGCTTGAGTGGACAGACTGATGCTTTCTTT. This gives the protein CASSLSGQTDAFF.

The genes are TRBV25-1 and TRBJ2-5; D remains ambiguous. V lost 4 bases and J 4 bases, leaving 4 bases between the germline ends. There are 11 residues in the CDR3. Looked up from germline, CDR1 is MGHDK and CDR2 is SYGVNS. In nucleotides, the CDR3 is TGTGCCAGCAGTGGAATAGAGACCCAGTACTTC. Translating gives CASSGIETQYF.

With respect to this clonotype: One base away lies a much larger clone, so this may be a sequencing read error. The CDR3 sequence: CARSGEEGLDEQYF. Written as DNA, the CDR3 is TGTGCCAGGAGTGGGGAGGAGGGCCTGGACGAGCAGTACTTC. The V gene is TRBV19, the J gene TRBJ2-7; a possible D gene is TRBD2 (6 bases). The CDR3 is made up of 14 amino acids. CDR1 is LNHDA and CDR2 is SQIVND in the germline V gene (reference sequence). V lost 9 bases to trimming and J lost 5 bases, with 20 bases between them.

In this sample, this clonotype turned up many times. CDR3 amino acids: CASSLTGESGQPQHF. The CDR3 DNA sequence: TGTGCCAGCAGTTTGACAGGGGAGTCCGGACAGCCCCAGCATTTT. The chain employs TRBV28 and TRBJ1-5; 8 bases match TRBD1. Germline V gene data show CDR1 as MDHEN and CDR2 as SYDVKM. The CDR3 contains 15 residues. The trim removed 3 bases at V and 7 bases at J, leaving 8 bases unmatched.

In its sample, this clonotype was seen many times. The CDR3 nucleotides are TGTGCCAGCAGTGAATGGGTGGGTGGGGGGCGGCAGTTCTTC. It is translated as CASSEWVGGGRQFF. This sequence joins TRBV6-1 and TRBJ2-1, with D possibly called TRBD1 or TRBD2 (6 bases each). The germline CDR1 and CDR2 sequences are MNHNS and SASEGT. The V end was cut by 2 bases, the J end by 12 bases, with 17 bases between. The CDR3 extends over 14 amino acids.

The chain is built from TRBV7-2 and TRBJ1-6, with no clear D. Germline V gene sequence: CDR1 SGHTA, CDR2 FQGNSA. This CDR3 is 14 amino acids long. V gave up 3 bases and J gave up 6 bases, with 9 bases separating them. The CDR3 sequence is CASSFSQFNSPLHF. The DNA of the CDR3 is TGTGCCAGCAGCTTTTCACAGTTTAATTCACCCCTCCACTTT.

This clonotype was detected many times. This chain connects TRBV7-9 to TRBJ2-1, with a possible D match to TRBD2 (5 bases). The CDR3 contains 12 residues. Germline assignment: CDR1 SEHNR and CDR2 FQNEAQ (reference sequence). V gave up 4 bases and J gave up 12 bases, with 13 bases separating them. The CDR3 DNA reads TGTGCCAGCAGCTCCTCGGACTCACCGCAGTTCTTC. Residues: CASSSSDSPQFF. The full variable domain, its missing parts supplied by reference TRBV7-9 and TRBJ2-1, is DTGVSQNPRHKITKRGQNVTFRCDPISEHNRLYWYRQTLGQGPEFLTYFQNEAQLEKSRLLSDRFSAERPKGSFSTLEIQRTEQGDSAMYLCASSSSDSPQFFGPGTRLTVL.

Remarks on this clonotype: The missing conserved phenylalanine or tryptophan at the end of this CDR3 makes a read error likely. The chain combines TRBV5-1 with TRBJ2-5; D call uncertain. The CDR3 sequence is 14 residues long. CDR1 is SGHRS and CDR2 is YFSETQ in the germline V gene. V shed 0 bases and J shed 5 bases, with 11 bases lying between them. The CDR3 DNA follows: TGCGCCAGCAGCTTGGACTCCCCAGAGGAGACCCAGTACTCT. Its translation is CASSLDSPEETQYS.

This clonotype was seen a handful of times. A much more abundant neighbour one base away suggests this may be a read error. This sequence joins TRBV9 and TRBJ1-1; the D gene is possibly TRBD1 (6 bases). The CDR3 has 13 amino acids. In germline, CDR1 is SGDLS, CDR2 YYNGEE. CDR3 loop: CASSFGQNTEASF. For the CDR3, the DNA is TGTGCCAGCAGCTTTGGACAGAACACTGAAGCTTCCTTT.

This clonotype was counted between two and nine times. A single base separates this from a much larger clone, so it may be a read error. The chain employs TRBV5-1 and TRBJ1-1; D is unresolved. Looked up from germline, CDR1 is SGHRS and CDR2 is YFSETQ. The CDR3 extends over 13 amino acids. The CDR3 region is CASSLVANTEVFF. The CDR3 DNA reads as TGCGCCAGCAGCTTGGTGGCGAACACTGAAGTTTTCTTT.

On this clonotype: One end of the junction does not line up with germline, which may come from a read error. The chain is built from TRBV4-1 and TRBJ2-2; the D call may be TRBD1 or TRBD2 (5 bases each). Germline loops: CDR1 MGHRA, CDR2 YSYEKL. The CDR3 sequence is 15 residues long. CDR3 region: CASSDRDLYTGDLFF. DNA of the CDR3: TGCGCCAGCAGCGACCGGGACCTCTACACCGGGGATCTGTTTTTT.

The table lists this clonotype with many counts. V is TRBV12-3 or TRBV12-4 and J is TRBJ1-5; no clear D gene. The V end was cut by 5 bases, the J end by 3 bases, with 17 bases between. The CDR3 covers 16 residues. CDR3 loop: CASSPRAVGYNQPQHF. CDR3 DNA sequence: TGTGCCAGCAGTCCTCGCGCGGTGGGGTACAATCAGCCCCAGCATTTT.

This rearrangement joins TRBV7-3 to TRBJ2-2; D unclear. Germline assignment: CDR1 SGHTA and CDR2 FQGTGA. V was pared by 1 base and J by 4 bases, with 13 bases between. This CDR3 spans 16 amino acids. Written as DNA, the CDR3 is TGTGCCAGCAGCTTAAGCCAGCCGGTTGGCACCGGGGAGCTGTTTTTT. This gives the protein CASSLSQPVGTGELFF.

This chain connects TRBV5-5 to TRBJ2-1, with 7 bases matching TRBD2. Germline V gene sequence: CDR1 SGHKS, CDR2 YYEKEE (reference sequence). The length of the CDR3 is 19 residues. V shed 0 bases, J shed 6 bases, and the junction held 18 bases outside the gene matches. The DNA for the CDR3 is TGTGCCAGCAGCTTGGGGCTAGCGGACCCTTCGTGCTTCTTCAATGAGCAGTTCTTC. It encodes CASSLGLADPSCFFNEQFF.

This clonotype came up many times. The chain has TRBV7-9 and TRBJ2-2; D uncertain. Between the trimmed V and J ends, which lost 3 bases and 0 bases, there was a span of 5 bases. The CDR3 extends over 14 amino acids. The germline CDR1 and CDR2 sequences are SEHNR and FQNEAQ (reference sequence). CDR3 DNA sequence: TGTGCCAGCAGCTTTATCACGAACACCGGGGAGCTGTTTTTT. It specifies CASSFITNTGELFF.

To note about this clonotype: At one end the junction does not follow the germline gene, possibly because of a read error. The V gene is TRBV7-3, the J gene TRBJ2-7; 14 nucleotides agree with TRBD2. Germline assignment: CDR1 SGHTA and CDR2 FQGTGA. There are 15 residues in the CDR3. In DNA form, the CDR3 reads TGTGCCAGCAGCCCGGGGACTAGCGGGAGTTACGAGCAGGACTTC. The encoded protein is CASSPGTSGSYEQDF.